This T cell receptor beta chain was identified in a study of CXCR3-negative and CXCR3-positive naive CD8 T cells. Via 5' RACE with UMI labels, TRB cDNA libraries were prepared. For each CDR3 protein, TCRdb gives one entry from its re-call of the 5' RACE reads, without DNA. The repertoire table contains some 40,000 distinct CDR3 sequences. This clonotype was sampled from a human donor in good health. Some clones in this sample may be carry-over from other donors' samples. The specimen sequenced was memory CD8+ T cells from blood.

This CDR3 is CASSQGSARDEQFF. This chain joins TRBV4-3 and TRBJ2-1; TCRdb names TRBD1, which stays unverified in the absence of DNA. The CDR3 is 14 amino acids. Germline V gene sequence: CDR1 LGHNA, CDR2 YSLEER.